This note documents a single T cell receptor beta chain sequence. A junction boundary mismatches the germline segment, possibly from a read error. The data belong to a study of molecular identifiers for immune sequencing clone quantification. As previously described, bulk TCR libraries were made using listed TCR primers. Each CDR3 protein is one row after TCRdb ran MiXCR on the PCR reads. This table has fewer than 350,000 distinct CDR3 sequences, about a fifth appearing once. Germline V CDR1 and CDR2: SQVTM, ANQGSEA. The CDR3 loop spans 17 amino acids. This rearrangement joins TRBV29-1 to TRBJ2-2; 14 bases are a match to TRBD2. Input material: naive CD8+ T cells from blood, with Jurkat cell RNA spiked in. Subset here: FACS-sorted CD8+CD4-CCR7+CD45RA+ naive T cells. The TCR comes from a human donor in good health. Some libraries in this study had Jurkat cell RNA spiked in. In nucleotides, the CDR3 is TGCAGCGTCTCCGGGACTAGCGGGGGTGAGGACACCGGGGAGCTGTGTTTT. This sequence encodes CSVSGTSGGEDTGELCF.